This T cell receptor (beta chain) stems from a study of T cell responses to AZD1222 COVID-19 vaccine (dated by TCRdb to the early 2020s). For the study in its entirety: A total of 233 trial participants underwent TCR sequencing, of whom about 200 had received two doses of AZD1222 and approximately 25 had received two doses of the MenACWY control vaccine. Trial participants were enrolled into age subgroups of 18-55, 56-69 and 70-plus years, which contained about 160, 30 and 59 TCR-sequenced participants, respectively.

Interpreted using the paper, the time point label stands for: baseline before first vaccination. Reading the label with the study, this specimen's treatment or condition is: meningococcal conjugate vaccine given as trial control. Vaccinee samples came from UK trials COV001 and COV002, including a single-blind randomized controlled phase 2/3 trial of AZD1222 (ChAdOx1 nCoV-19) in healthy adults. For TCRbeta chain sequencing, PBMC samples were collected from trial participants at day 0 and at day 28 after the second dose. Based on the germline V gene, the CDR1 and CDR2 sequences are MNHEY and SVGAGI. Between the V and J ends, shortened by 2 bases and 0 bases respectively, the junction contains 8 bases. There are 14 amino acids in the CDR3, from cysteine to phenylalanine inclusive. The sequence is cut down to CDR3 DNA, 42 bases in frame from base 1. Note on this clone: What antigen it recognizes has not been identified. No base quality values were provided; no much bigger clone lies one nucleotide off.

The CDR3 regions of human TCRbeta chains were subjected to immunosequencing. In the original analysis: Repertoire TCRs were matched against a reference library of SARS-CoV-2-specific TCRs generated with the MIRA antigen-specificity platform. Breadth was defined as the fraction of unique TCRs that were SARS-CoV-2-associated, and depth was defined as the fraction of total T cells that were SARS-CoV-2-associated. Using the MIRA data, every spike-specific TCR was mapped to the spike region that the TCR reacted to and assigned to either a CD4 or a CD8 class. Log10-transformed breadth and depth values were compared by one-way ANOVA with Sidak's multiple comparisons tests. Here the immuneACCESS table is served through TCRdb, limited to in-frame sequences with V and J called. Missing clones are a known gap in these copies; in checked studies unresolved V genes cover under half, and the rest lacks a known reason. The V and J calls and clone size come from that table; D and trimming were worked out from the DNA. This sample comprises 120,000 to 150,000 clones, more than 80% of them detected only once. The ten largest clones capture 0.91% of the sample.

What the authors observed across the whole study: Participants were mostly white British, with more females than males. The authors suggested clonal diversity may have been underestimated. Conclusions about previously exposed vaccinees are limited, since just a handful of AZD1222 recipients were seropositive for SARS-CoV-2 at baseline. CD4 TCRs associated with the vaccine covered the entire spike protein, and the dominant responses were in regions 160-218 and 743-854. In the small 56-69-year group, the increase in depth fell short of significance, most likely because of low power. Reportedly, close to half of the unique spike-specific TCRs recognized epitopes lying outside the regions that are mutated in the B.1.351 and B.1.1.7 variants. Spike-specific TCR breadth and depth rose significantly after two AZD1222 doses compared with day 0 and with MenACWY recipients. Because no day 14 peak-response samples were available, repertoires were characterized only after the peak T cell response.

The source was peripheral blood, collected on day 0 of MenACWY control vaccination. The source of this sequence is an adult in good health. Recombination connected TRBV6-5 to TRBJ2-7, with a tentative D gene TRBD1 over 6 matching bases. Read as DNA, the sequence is TGTGCCAGCAGTTACACGGACAGCTCCTACGAGCAGTACTTC. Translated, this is CASSYTDSSYEQYF.